The 23 T cell receptor beta chains reported below all come from one sample, sequenced in a study of CD8+CD57+ T cells in acquired aplastic anemia. TCR beta VDJ and CDR3 profiling used genomic DNA as template. TCRdb analysed the reads with MiXCR anew, one entry per CDR3 protein. The sample lists about 400,000 distinct CDR3 sequences, 65% to 75% seen once, with 4% in the top ten. The sample taken for sequencing was sorted CD4+, CD8+, or CD8+CD57+ T cells (not recorded which) from PBMCs. These receptors were collected from a human donor in good health, serving as a control.

This rearrangement joins TRBV24-1 to TRBJ1-2; D call uncertain. Germline loops: CDR1 KGHDR, CDR2 SFDVKD. Between the trimmed V and J ends, which lost 3 bases and 0 bases, there was a span of 13 bases. The CDR3 is 16 residues long. This CDR3 is CATSDLRTVTNYGYTF. DNA of the CDR3: TGTGCCACCAGTGATCTTCGAACAGTCACTAACTATGGCTACACCTTC.

Remarks on this clonotype: The conserved final phenylalanine or tryptophan is absent from the CDR3, which likely points to a read error. No DNA is shown, since the ends of the CDR3 on it are uncertain; the CDR3 is the one TCRdb lists. This chain links TRBV24-1 with TRBJ1-5; the table gives TRBD1 as D, unverified against the DNA. The CDR3 spans 12 amino acids, including both terminal residues. In germline, CDR1 is KGHDR, CDR2 SFDVKD. CDR3: CATSDPHGPEQV.

This clonotype occurred many times. V and J are TRBV7-2 and TRBJ1-5, with D possibly matching TRBD1 (5 bases). Germline loops: CDR1 SGHTA, CDR2 FQGNSA. The CDR3 loop spans 15 amino acids. The V and J ends lost 1 base and 6 bases respectively, with 13 bases between them. CDR3 in amino acids: CASSLGSGFFQPQHF. CDR3 bases: TGTGCCAGCAGCTTAGGGTCAGGGTTCTTTCAGCCCCAGCATTTT.

The chain recombines TRBV7-2 with TRBJ2-7; 11 bases agree with TRBD2. Germline CDR1 and CDR2: SGHTA and FQGNSA. CDR3 length equals 16 residues. J was trimmed by 5 bases and V by 2 bases; bases with no gene match: 8. This chain's CDR3 is CASSLHGLAGGNEQYF. The CDR3, as DNA: TGTGCCAGCAGCTTACACGGGCTAGCGGGGGGAAACGAGCAGTACTTC.

V and J are TRBV9 and TRBJ2-3; TRBD1 is a possible D gene (6 bases). The CDR3 has 14 residues. Trimming took 3 bases from V and 11 from J, leaving 19 bases between them. The germline CDR1 and CDR2 sequences are SGDLS and YYNGEE. The DNA of the CDR3 is TGTGCCAGCAGCGCATCTGGGGACATAGGGGAGCAGTATTTT. This sequence encodes CASSASGDIGEQYF.

The gene calls are TRBV29-1 and TRBJ2-1; a possible D gene is TRBD1 (6 bases). V was trimmed by 6 bases and J by 12 bases, leaving 12 bases between them. This CDR3 comprises 10 residues. Per the germline V gene, CDR1 is SQVTM and CDR2 is ANQGSEA. CDR3 DNA sequence: TGCAGCGTCGGAAAGGACAGGCAGTTCTTC. Its protein is CSVGKDRQFF.

J is TRBJ1-2 and V is TRBV30; D uncertain. Trimming left V 3 bases short and J 0 bases short, with 20 bases between. Germline V gene lookup returns CDR1 GTSNPN and CDR2 SVGIG (reference sequence). The CDR3 extends over 17 amino acids. The CDR3 region has the DNA TGTGCCTGGAGGGAAATTAAGGACTTCCCAGCTAACTATGGCTACACCTTC. Residues: CAWREIKDFPANYGYTF.

This chain joins TRBV7-9 and TRBJ1-4; TRBD1 might be the D (6 bases). The CDR3 loop spans 17 amino acids. V lost 6 bases to trimming and J lost 11 bases, with 28 bases between them. Germline V gene lookup returns CDR1 SEHNR and CDR2 FQNEAQ (reference sequence). The CDR3 is CASRLAGGQETQYKLFF. The CDR3 nucleotides read TGTGCCAGCAGACTAGCGGGGGGGCAAGAGACCCAGTACAAACTGTTTTTT.

The table lists this clonotype with a count of one. Because the CDR3 is missing its conserved closing phenylalanine or tryptophan, this is likely a read error. The limits of the CDR3 on the DNA are not certain, so only TCRdb's listed CDR3 is given. V gene TRBV2 combines with J gene TRBJ1-3. Termini included, the CDR3 measures 15 amino acids. CDR1 and CDR2 from the germline V gene are SNHLY and FYNNEI. The CDR3 sequence is CASSLRGSSGKLLYL.

This clonotype showed up just a few times. V gene TRBV25-1 combines with J gene TRBJ1-1; 7 bases map to TRBD1. CDR3 size: 11 residues. Per the germline V gene, CDR1 is MGHDK and CDR2 is SYGVNS. V lost 9 bases and J lost 8; bases outside the gene matches: 6. The CDR3 is CASSMTGEAFF. CDR3 in DNA: TGTGCCAGTAGTATGACAGGGGAAGCTTTCTTT.

The J gene is TRBJ1-6, the V gene TRBV9; the D gene is possibly TRBD1 (6 bases). The CDR3 is made up of 15 amino acids. The V gene's germline CDR1 is SGDLS and CDR2 YYNGEE. Trimming took 4 bases from V and 13 from J, leaving 21 bases between them. In DNA, the CDR3 is TGTGCCAGCAGCTTAGTGCTAGGGGGGGGCACTCCCCTCCACTTT. It translates to CASSLVLGGGTPLHF.

The chain has TRBV24-1 and TRBJ2-7; the match to TRBD2 covers 9 bases. Germline assignment: CDR1 KGHDR and CDR2 SFDVKD. The V and J ends lost 6 bases and 10 bases, in that order; junction bases with no gene match: 12. The CDR3 consists of 14 residues. For the CDR3, the DNA is TGTGCCACCAGTACTAGCGGGCTGAGCAACGCCCAGTACTTC. The encoded protein is CATSTSGLSNAQYF.

This chain connects TRBV25-1 to TRBJ2-1; TRBD1 agrees at 8 bases. The germline CDR1 and CDR2 sequences are MGHDK and SYGVNS. The CDR3 spans 16 residues. Germline trimming cut 0 bases from V and 4 bases from J; bases unmatched to any gene: 5. The CDR3: CASSEYGQGRYNEQFF. DNA of the CDR3: TGTGCCAGCAGTGAATATGGACAGGGAAGGTACAATGAGCAGTTCTTC. Together with reference TRBV25-1 and TRBJ2-1, the CDR3 gives the full variable domain: EADIYQTPRYLVIGTGKKITLECSQTMGHDKMYWYQQDPGMELHLIHYSYGVNSTEKGDLSSESTVSRIRTEHFPLTLESARPSHTSQYLCASSEYGQGRYNEQFFGPGTRLTVL.

The chain recombines TRBV25-1 with TRBJ1-2; D not resolved. The CDR3 extends over 13 amino acids. Trimming removed 4 bases from V and 5 bases from J, with 11 bases in between. CDR1 and CDR2 from the germline V gene are MGHDK and SYGVNS. The CDR3 is CASSGGYPYGYTF. For the CDR3, the DNA is TGTGCCAGCAGTGGGGGTTACCCTTATGGCTACACCTTC.

This clonotype showed up many times. The gene calls are TRBV6-5 and TRBJ1-6; weak D call: TRBD1 (5 bases). The CDR3 spans 12 residues. Trimming cost V 9 bases and J 8 bases, with 11 bases left between them. Germline CDR1 is MNHEY and CDR2 is SVGAGI. This chain's CDR3 is CASRTNDSPLHF. In DNA, the CDR3 is TGTGCCAGTAGGACAAACGATTCACCCCTCCACTTT.

The CDR3 reads CASTPGGGTGNEQFF. The DNA for the CDR3 is TGTGCCAGCACCCCAGGGGGCGGGACAGGGAATGAGCAGTTCTTC. V and J are TRBV7-8 and TRBJ2-1; TRBD1 agrees at 9 bases. V was pared by 7 bases and J by 7 bases, with 11 bases of the junction left unmatched. The CDR3 contains 15 residues. From germline, CDR1 is SGHVS and CDR2 FQNEAQ.

This clonotype was counted once. A single base separates this from a much larger clone, so it may be a read error. The genes are TRBV6-1 and TRBJ1-2; the D gene is possibly TRBD1 (5 bases). The CDR3 has 13 residues. V lost 7 bases and J lost 3, with 12 bases in between. The germline V gene encodes CDR1 MNHNS and CDR2 SASEGT. CDR3 amino acids: CASTRGPHYGYTF. As DNA, the CDR3 is TGTGCCAGCACCCGGGGACCTCACTATGGCTACACCTTC.

The chain recombines TRBV7-2 with TRBJ2-3, with TRBD2 matching over 7 bases. Looked up from germline, CDR1 is SGHTA and CDR2 is FQGNSA. Trimming at V came to 5 bases and at J to 12 bases, leaving 20 bases not matched to a gene. The CDR3 runs 16 residues. For the CDR3, the DNA is TGTGCCAGCAGCCACGGGGGGAGCACAGATACGCAGTATCAGTATTTT. This encodes CASSHGGSTDTQYQYF.

J is TRBJ2-7 and V is TRBV9; D is ambiguous. The germline V gene has CDR1 SGDLS and CDR2 YYNGEE. The CDR3 is 13 amino acids. Trimming took 2 bases from V and 7 from J, leaving 13 bases between them. The CDR3 DNA reads as TGTGCCAGCAGCGTGGGGAAGGTGGGTGAGCAGTACTTC. This codes for CASSVGKVGEQYF.

The chain links TRBV12-3 or TRBV12-4 to TRBJ2-7; no clear D. This CDR3 region has 13 residues. Trimming pared 3 bases from V and 2 bases from J, leaving 8 bases between. In nucleotides, the CDR3 is TGTGCCAGCAGTTTCACACGAACCTACGAGCAGTACTTC. It codes for CASSFTRTYEQYF.

A note on this clonotype: Since a much larger clone is just one base distant, this may be a read error. The rearrangement uses TRBV9 and TRBJ2-5; the D gene is possibly TRBD2 (7 bases). CDR3 length: 14 amino acids. Germline CDR1 is SGDLS and CDR2 is YYNGEE. The CDR3 here is CAGSAKGGQETQYF. In DNA, the CDR3 is TGTGCCGGCAGCGCGAAGGGGGGGCAAGAGACCCAGTACTTC.

CDR3 residues: CSVTEGTDGYGYTF. CDR3 nucleotide sequence: TGCAGCGTCACGGAGGGTACCGACGGCTATGGCTACACCTTC. The chain uses TRBV20-1 and TRBJ1-2, with unresolved D. The germline gives CDR1 DFQATT, CDR2 SNEGSKA (reference sequence). The CDR3 is 14 amino acids.

The chain recombines TRBV7-2 with TRBJ1-6; D is unresolved. CDR1 SGHTA and CDR2 FQGNSA come from the germline V gene. Trimming took off 6 bases at V and 13 bases at J, with 13 bases between the two ends. This CDR3 region has 12 residues. Here the CDR3 reads CASRGSNQPLHF. CDR3 in DNA: TGTGCCAGCAGGGGAAGCAATCAGCCCCTCCACTTT.